A single T cell receptor (beta chain) is shown here with its context. What it binds is not known. The CDR3 runs 15 residues. Trimming pared 10 bases from V and 2 bases from J, leaving 20 bases between. Germline CDR1 reads ENHRY; CDR2 reads SYGVKD. Together with a sample-barcoded 5' primer, a J-beta primer mix was included in a second PCR lasting 7 to 11 cycles. One entry per CDR3 protein, called by TCRdb with MiXCR from the 5' RACE reads. The table has about 1.4 million distinct CDR3 sequences, around 59% seen once. This record belongs to a study of blood T cells in healthy people across ages. Regarding the study as a whole: Long-lived donors carried more naive CD4+ cells and greater diversity than aged donors.

For every donor, a draw yielded about 9.7 milliliters of peripheral blood. The sequence was collected from a man aged 18 to 29 in good health. Sequencing was performed on blood. The gene calls are TRBV10-3 and TRBJ2-5; no definite D call. This chain's CDR3 is CATIKSQAVQETQYF. The CDR3 region has the DNA TGTGCCACCATCAAAAGTCAGGCCGTACAAGAGACCCAGTACTTC.